A single sample is the source of the 20 T cell receptor beta chains below, sequenced in a study of Ad26.COV2.S vaccination and SARS-CoV-2 variants. Generated by immunoSEQ multiplex PCR, the TCRdb table keeps only in-frame clones and is missing some. The table includes about 460,000 clones, roughly nine tenths detected once. Indicated treatment: around 19 received Ad26.COV2.S at low or high dose, single or two shots; several received placebo; per-sample allocation not given. Following the first vaccine or placebo injection, samples were taken on day 63. The sequencing used peripheral blood, collected in a trial of Ad26.COV2.S vaccine versus placebo. The receptors here all came from a person between 18 and 65 years old who received the Ad26.COV2.S COVID-19 vaccine or a placebo.

The rearrangement joins TRBV6-5 to TRBJ1-1; 9 bases fit TRBD1. CDR1 and CDR2 from the germline V gene are MNHEY and SVGAGI. V was clipped by 7 bases and J by 5 bases; unmatched bases: 8. The CDR3 runs to 14 residues. CDR3 coding DNA: TGTGCCAGCATAAGGGGGACAGGGCAAACTGAAGCTTTCTTT. This codes for CASIRGTGQTEAFF.

The rearrangement uses TRBV9 and TRBJ2-1, with 10 bases aligning to TRBD2. Losses at the gene ends were 3 bases for V and 4 bases for J; bases not matched to a gene: 13. CDR1 is SGDLS and CDR2 is YYNGEE in the germline V gene. There are 18 residues in the CDR3. CDR3 residues: CASSATRGTSGDYNEQFF. The CDR3 DNA is TGTGCCAGCAGCGCCACTAGGGGAACTAGCGGGGATTACAATGAGCAGTTCTTC.

For this clone: Other nucleotide sequences from this sample produce the same CDR3. J is TRBJ1-1 and V is TRBV5-1, with D unclear. CDR3 size: 13 residues. In germline, CDR1 is SGHRS, CDR2 YFSETQ. Trimming left V 3 bases short and J 2 bases short, with 8 bases between. CDR3 loop: CASSSTTNTEAFF. CDR3 DNA: TGCGCCAGCAGCTCCACTACCAACACTGAAGCTTTCTTT.

This sequence joins TRBV27 and TRBJ1-2, with D tentatively TRBD1 (5 bases). Germline assignment: CDR1 MNHEY and CDR2 SMNVEV (reference sequence). Trimming pared 0 bases from V and 7 bases from J, leaving 12 bases between. The CDR3 length is 14 residues. The CDR3 DNA sequence: TGTGCCAGCAGTTTATCGACAGCAAGGGGTGGCTACACCTTC. It translates to CASSLSTARGGYTF.

The rearrangement uses TRBV27 and TRBJ2-1; TRBD1 agrees at 8 bases. Per germline, CDR1 MNHEY and CDR2 SMNVEV (reference sequence). The CDR3 has 15 amino acids. V was clipped by 5 bases and J by 3 bases; unmatched bases: 6. The CDR3 DNA is TGTGCCAGCAGTATGGACAGGGTCGACTACAATGAGCAGTTCTTC. Protein product: CASSMDRVDYNEQFF.

This clone was seen only a few times. The chain recombines TRBV4-1 with TRBJ1-5; D might be TRBD1 (5 bases). From germline, CDR1 is MGHRA and CDR2 YSYEKL. Trimming shortened V by 3 bases and J by 6 bases, and 12 bases separated the two germline ends. The CDR3 sequence is 14 residues long. The CDR3 nucleotides read TGCGCCAGCAGCCACCTGGGGGTTGGTCAGCCCCAGCATTTT. Its protein is CASSHLGVGQPQHF.

The chain uses TRBV7-9 and TRBJ2-2, with unresolved D. V was clipped by 5 bases and J by 7 bases, with 11 bases between them. Germline values: CDR1 SEHNR, CDR2 FQNEAQ (reference sequence). The CDR3 length is 13 residues. The CDR3 loop is CASSRPIYGELFF. The CDR3 DNA is TGTGCCAGCAGCCGCCCCATTTACGGGGAGCTGTTTTTT.

Note on this clone: In the same sample, other DNA sequences code for this CDR3. The chain carries TRBV2 and TRBJ2-1; the match to TRBD2 covers 15 bases. Germline CDR1 SNHLY, CDR2 FYNNEI. Trimming cost V 5 bases and J 7 bases; bases outside gene matches: 3. The CDR3 runs 15 residues. CDR3 residues: CASSLGLAGGNEQFF. CDR3 DNA: TGTGCCAGCAGTCTAGGACTAGCGGGAGGGAATGAGCAGTTCTTC.

J is TRBJ2-5 and V is TRBV15; 8 bases map to TRBD2. Losses at the gene ends were 4 bases for V and 8 bases for J; bases not matched to a gene: 6. This CDR3 is 13 amino acids long. Germline assignment: CDR1 LNHNV and CDR2 YYDKDF (reference sequence). CDR3 coding DNA: TGTGCCACCAGCAAAGCAGCGGGGGCCACCCAGTACTTC. It translates to CATSKAAGATQYF.

This clone was detected only once. Relative to the germline gene, one junction end is altered; a read error may explain this. This sequence joins TRBV29-1 and TRBJ2-5; perhaps TRBD2 as D (5 bases). This CDR3 comprises 15 residues. Germline V gene lookup returns CDR1 SQVTM and CDR2 ANQGSEA. CDR3 sequence reads: CSSLGLYSAQGTQYF. CDR3 DNA sequence: TGCAGCTCTCTTGGCCTCTATAGCGCGCAAGGGACCCAGTACTTC.

V gene TRBV14 combines with J gene TRBJ1-3; D unclear. V was pared by 4 bases and J by 1 base, with 8 bases between. From germline, CDR1 is SGHDN and CDR2 FVKESK. The CDR3 totals 14 residues. Here the CDR3 reads CASSLGGSGNTIYF. CDR3 DNA sequence: TGTGCCAGCAGCCTAGGAGGGTCTGGAAACACCATATATTTT.

This clone has just one count. The genes are TRBV27 and TRBJ2-7, with TRBD1 matching over 7 bases. Germline trimming cut 6 bases from V and 4 bases from J; bases unmatched to any gene: 12. There are 15 residues in the CDR3. Looked up from germline, CDR1 is MNHEY and CDR2 is SMNVEV (reference sequence). This CDR3 is CASSFQGQLIYEQYF. DNA for the CDR3: TGTGCCAGCAGCTTTCAGGGACAGCTAATATACGAGCAGTACTTC.

V usage is TRBV9 and J usage is TRBJ2-3, with 11 bases that match TRBD2. CDR1 is SGDLS and CDR2 is YYNGEE in the germline V gene. There are 18 residues in the CDR3. V lost 2 bases and J lost 0; bases outside the gene matches: 8. The CDR3 nucleotides are TGTGCCAGCAGCGTTGCAAATAGCGGGAGGGGGAGCACAGATACGCAGTATTTT. Its translation is CASSVANSGRGSTDTQYF.

V and J are TRBV5-6 and TRBJ1-2, with D perhaps matching TRBD1 (6 bases). Germline loops: CDR1 SGHDT, CDR2 YYEEEE. V was pared by 4 bases and J by 5 bases, with 9 bases between. The CDR3 totals 12 residues. The CDR3 DNA reads TGTGCCAGCAGCATGGACAGATATGGCTACACCTTC. Protein sequence: CASSMDRYGYTF. Full variable domain (missing parts from reference TRBV5-6 and TRBJ1-2): DAGVTQSPTHLIKTRGQQVTLRCSPKSGHDTVSWYQQALGQGPQFIFQYYEEEERQRGNFPDRFSGHQFPNYSSELNVNALLLGDSALYLCASSMDRYGYTFGSGTRLTVV.

The rearrangement links TRBV28 to TRBJ1-1; D is uncertain. Trimming removed 4 bases at V and 0 bases at J, with 18 bases between. The germline V gene has CDR1 MDHEN and CDR2 SYDVKM. The CDR3 is 17 residues long. The CDR3: CASSSEKHTAMNTEAFF. The CDR3 DNA follows: TGTGCCAGCAGTTCCGAGAAACACACCGCCATGAACACTGAAGCTTTCTTT.

The J gene is TRBJ2-7, the V gene TRBV28, with 8 nucleotides matching TRBD2. Germline loops: CDR1 MDHEN, CDR2 SYDVKM. V trimming: 5 bases; J trimming: 2 bases; junction bases outside the gene matches: 8. The CDR3 loop spans 15 amino acids. This chain's CDR3 is CASSKNSGKAYEQYF. DNA of the CDR3: TGTGCCAGCAGTAAAAATAGCGGGAAGGCCTACGAGCAGTACTTC.

This rearrangement joins TRBV30 to TRBJ2-4; D remains unclear. This CDR3 is built from 15 residues. The ends were cut back, 2 bases at V and 0 bases at J, with 11 bases in the middle. Germline V gene lookup returns CDR1 GTSNPN and CDR2 SVGIG (reference sequence). In DNA form, the CDR3 reads TGTGCCTGGAGTCCCCAGAGCCTAGCCAAAAACATTCAGTACTTC. This encodes CAWSPQSLAKNIQYF.

The J gene is TRBJ1-1, the V gene TRBV19; D remains ambiguous. The CDR3 is 14 residues long. Between the trimmed V and J ends, which lost 6 bases and 3 bases, there was a span of 14 bases. Per germline, CDR1 LNHDA and CDR2 SQIVND (reference sequence). CDR3 residues: CASRQHQPYTEAFF. The CDR3 DNA reads TGTGCCAGTAGGCAACACCAGCCGTACACTGAAGCTTTCTTT.

The chain joins TRBV19 to TRBJ1-2, with unresolved D. The V end lost 5 bases, the J end lost 5 bases, and 12 bases lay between the germline ends. CDR1 and CDR2 (germline): LNHDA, SQIVND (reference sequence). This CDR3 spans 13 amino acids. Written as DNA, the CDR3 is TGTGCCAGTAGTTCCAGCAATCGGTATGGCTACACCTTC. Amino acid sequence: CASSSSNRYGYTF.

The chain has TRBV20-1 and TRBJ2-2; D not resolved. Trimming removed 3 bases at V and 0 bases at J, with 11 bases between. Germline assignment: CDR1 DFQATT and CDR2 SNEGSKA (reference sequence). The CDR3 has 15 amino acids. CDR3 nucleotide sequence: TGCAGTGCTAGTCCGAGCGTGCCGAACACCGGGGAGCTGTTTTTT. It encodes CSASPSVPNTGELFF.